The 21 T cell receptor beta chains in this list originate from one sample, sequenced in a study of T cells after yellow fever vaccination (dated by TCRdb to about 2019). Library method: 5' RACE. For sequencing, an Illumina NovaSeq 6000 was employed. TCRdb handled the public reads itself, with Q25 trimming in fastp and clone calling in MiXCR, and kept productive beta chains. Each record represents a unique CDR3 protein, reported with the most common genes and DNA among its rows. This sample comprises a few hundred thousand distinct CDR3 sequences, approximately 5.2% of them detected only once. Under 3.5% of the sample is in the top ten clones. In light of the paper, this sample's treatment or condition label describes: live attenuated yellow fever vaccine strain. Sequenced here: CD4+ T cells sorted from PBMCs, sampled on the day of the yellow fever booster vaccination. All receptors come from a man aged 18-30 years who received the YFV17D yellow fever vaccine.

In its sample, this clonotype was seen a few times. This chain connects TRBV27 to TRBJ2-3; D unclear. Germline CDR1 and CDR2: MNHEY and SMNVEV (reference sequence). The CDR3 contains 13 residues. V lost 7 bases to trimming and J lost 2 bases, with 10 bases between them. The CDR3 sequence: CASKGGFTDTQYF. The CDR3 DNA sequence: TGTGCCAGCAAGGGCGGTTTCACAGATACGCAGTATTTT.

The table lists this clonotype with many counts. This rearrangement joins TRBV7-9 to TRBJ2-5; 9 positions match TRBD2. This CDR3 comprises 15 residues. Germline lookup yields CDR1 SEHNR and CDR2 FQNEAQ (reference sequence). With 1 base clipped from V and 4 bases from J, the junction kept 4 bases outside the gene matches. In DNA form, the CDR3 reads TGTGCCAGCAGCTTAGGTCCTAGCGGGGTAGAGACCCAGTACTTC. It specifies CASSLGPSGVETQYF.

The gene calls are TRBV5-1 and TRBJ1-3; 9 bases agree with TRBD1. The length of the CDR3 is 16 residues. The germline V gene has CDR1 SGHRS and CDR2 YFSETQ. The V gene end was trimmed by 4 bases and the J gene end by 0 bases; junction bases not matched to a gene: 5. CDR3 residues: CASSTPGQGSGNTIYF. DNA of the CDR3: TGCGCCAGCAGCACTCCGGGACAGGGCTCTGGAAACACCATATATTTT.

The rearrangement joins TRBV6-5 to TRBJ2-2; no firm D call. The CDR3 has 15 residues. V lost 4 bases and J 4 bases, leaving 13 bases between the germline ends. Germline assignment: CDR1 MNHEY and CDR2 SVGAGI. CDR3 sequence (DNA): TGTGCCAGCAGTTCCGGCCAATTGCTCACCGGGGAGCTGTTTTTT. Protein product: CASSSGQLLTGELFF.

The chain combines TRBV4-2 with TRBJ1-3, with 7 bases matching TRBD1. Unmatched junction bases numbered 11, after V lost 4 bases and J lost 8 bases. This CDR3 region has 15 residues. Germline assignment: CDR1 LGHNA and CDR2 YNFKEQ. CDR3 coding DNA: TGTGCCAGCAGCCGGTCGGGACAGCGCGAAGACACCATATATTTT. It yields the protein CASSRSGQREDTIYF.

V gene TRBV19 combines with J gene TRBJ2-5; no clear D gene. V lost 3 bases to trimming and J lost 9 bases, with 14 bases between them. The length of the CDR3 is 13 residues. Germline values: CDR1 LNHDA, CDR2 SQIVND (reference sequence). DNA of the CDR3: TGTGCCAGTAGTATTCGCACCTCGTGGGCCCAGTACTTC. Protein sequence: CASSIRTSWAQYF.

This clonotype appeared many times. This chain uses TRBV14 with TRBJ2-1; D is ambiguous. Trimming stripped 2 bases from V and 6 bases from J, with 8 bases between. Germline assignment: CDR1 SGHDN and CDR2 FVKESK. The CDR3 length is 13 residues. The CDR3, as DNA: TGTGCCAGCAGCCAAAGTGGACCCAATGAGCAGTTCTTC. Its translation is CASSQSGPNEQFF.

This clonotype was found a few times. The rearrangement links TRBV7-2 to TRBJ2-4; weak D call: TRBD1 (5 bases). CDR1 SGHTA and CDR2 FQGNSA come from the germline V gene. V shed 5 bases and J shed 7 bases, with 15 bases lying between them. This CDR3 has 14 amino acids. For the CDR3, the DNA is TGTGCCAGCAGCCCTCTACAGGACGCGAACATTCAGTACTTC. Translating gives CASSPLQDANIQYF. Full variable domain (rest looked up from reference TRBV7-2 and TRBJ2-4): GAGVSQSPSNKVTEKGKDVELRCDPISGHTALYWYRQSLGQGLEFLIYFQGNSAPDKSGLPSDRFSAERTGGSVSTLTIQRTQQEDSAVYLCASSPLQDANIQYFGAGTRLSVL.

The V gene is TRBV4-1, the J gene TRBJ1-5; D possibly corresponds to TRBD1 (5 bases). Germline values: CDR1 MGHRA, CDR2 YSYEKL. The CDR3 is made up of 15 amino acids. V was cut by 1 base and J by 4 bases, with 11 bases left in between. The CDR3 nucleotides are TGCGCCAGCAGCCAAGCATTTCAGGGAAATCAGCCCCAGCATTTT. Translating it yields CASSQAFQGNQPQHF.

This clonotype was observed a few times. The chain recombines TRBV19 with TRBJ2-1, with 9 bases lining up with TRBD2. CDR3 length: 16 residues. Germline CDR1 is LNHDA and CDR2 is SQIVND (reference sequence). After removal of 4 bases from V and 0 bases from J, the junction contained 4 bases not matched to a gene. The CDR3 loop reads CASSTLAGSSYNEQFF. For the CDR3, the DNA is TGTGCCAGTAGTACTCTAGCGGGGAGCTCCTACAATGAGCAGTTCTTC.

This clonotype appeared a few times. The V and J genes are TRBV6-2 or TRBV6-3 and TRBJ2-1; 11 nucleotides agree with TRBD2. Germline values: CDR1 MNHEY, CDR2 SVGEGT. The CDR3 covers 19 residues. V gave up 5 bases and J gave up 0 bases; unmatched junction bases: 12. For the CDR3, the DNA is TGTGCCAGCAGTCATTCCCGGACTAGCGGGCCAAGCTCCTACAATGAGCAGTTCTTC. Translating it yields CASSHSRTSGPSSYNEQFF.

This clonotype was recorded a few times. Here the CDR3 DNA reads TGTGCCAGCAGCTGGACAGGGGCTGTGAACGAGCAGTACTTC. Translating it yields CASSWTGAVNEQYF. The chain joins TRBV7-9 to TRBJ2-7; 9 positions match TRBD1. Germline assignment: CDR1 SEHNR and CDR2 FQNEAQ (reference sequence). The CDR3 totals 14 residues. The junction had 6 bases not matched to a gene; V was cut back by 4 bases and J by 5 bases.

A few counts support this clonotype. CDR3 in DNA: TGTGCCAGCAGTTACAGTAGGGACGGGACTGAAGCTTTCTTT. It is translated as CASSYSRDGTEAFF. This chain links TRBV6-5 with TRBJ1-1; D possibly corresponds to TRBD1 (5 bases). Trimming stripped 2 bases from V and 5 bases from J, with 12 bases between. Germline V gene data show CDR1 as MNHEY and CDR2 as SVGAGI. The CDR3 totals 14 residues.

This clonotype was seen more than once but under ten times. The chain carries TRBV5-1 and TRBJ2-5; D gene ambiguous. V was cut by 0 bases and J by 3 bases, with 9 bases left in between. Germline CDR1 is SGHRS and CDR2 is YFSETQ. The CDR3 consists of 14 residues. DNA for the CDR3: TGCGCCAGCAGCTTGGTTGGAAGGGAAGAGACCCAGTACTTC. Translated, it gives CASSLVGREETQYF.

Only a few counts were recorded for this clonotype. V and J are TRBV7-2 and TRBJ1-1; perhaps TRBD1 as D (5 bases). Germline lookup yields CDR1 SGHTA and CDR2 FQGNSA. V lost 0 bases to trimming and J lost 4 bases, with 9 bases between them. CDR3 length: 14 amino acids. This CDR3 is CASSLAGGSTEAFF. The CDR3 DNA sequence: TGTGCCAGCAGCTTAGCTGGGGGGAGCACTGAAGCTTTCTTT.

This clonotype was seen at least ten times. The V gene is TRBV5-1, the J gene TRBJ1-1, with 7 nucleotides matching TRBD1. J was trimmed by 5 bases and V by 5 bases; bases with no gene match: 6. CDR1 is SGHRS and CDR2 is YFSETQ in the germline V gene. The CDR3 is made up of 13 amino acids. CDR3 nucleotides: TGCGCCAGCAGTTTCCAGGGGGTGACTGAAGCTTTCTTT. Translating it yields CASSFQGVTEAFF.

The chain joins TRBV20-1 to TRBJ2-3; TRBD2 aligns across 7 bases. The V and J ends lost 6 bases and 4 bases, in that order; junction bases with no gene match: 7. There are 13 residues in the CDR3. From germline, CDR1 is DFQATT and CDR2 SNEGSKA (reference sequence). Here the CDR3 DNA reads TGCAGTGCCCGAGGGCTAGCGGCAGATACGCAGTATTTT. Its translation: CSARGLAADTQYF.

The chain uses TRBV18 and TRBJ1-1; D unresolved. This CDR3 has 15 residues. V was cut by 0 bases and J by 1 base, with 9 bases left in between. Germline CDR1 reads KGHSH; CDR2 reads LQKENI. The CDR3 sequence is CASSPPNRQNTEAFF. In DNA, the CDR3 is TGTGCCAGCTCACCACCTAACAGACAGAACACTGAAGCTTTCTTT.

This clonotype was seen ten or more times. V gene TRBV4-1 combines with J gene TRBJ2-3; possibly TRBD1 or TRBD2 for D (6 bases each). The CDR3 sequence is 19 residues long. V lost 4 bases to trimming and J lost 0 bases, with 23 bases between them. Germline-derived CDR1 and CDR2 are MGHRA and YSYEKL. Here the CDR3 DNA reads TGCGCCAGCAGCCTTTCCCCGGGGGCGCCTCTAGGTAGCACAGATACGCAGTATTTT. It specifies CASSLSPGAPLGSTDTQYF.

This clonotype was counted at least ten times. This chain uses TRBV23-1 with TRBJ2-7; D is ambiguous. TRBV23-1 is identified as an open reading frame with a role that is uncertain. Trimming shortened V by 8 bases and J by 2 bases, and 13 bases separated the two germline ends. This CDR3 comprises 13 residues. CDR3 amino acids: CASPRIHTYEQYV. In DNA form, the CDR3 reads TGCGCCAGCCCTCGAATCCACACCTACGAGCAGTACGTC.

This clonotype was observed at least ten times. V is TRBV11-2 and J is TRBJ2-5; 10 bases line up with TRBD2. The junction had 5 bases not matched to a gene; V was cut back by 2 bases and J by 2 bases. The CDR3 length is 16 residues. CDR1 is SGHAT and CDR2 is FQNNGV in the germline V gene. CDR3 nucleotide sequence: TGTGCCAGCAGCTTAAATAGCGGGGGGTCACAAGAGACCCAGTACTTC. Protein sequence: CASSLNSGGSQETQYF.